This T cell receptor (beta chain) was found in a study of cytomegalovirus exposure and HLA in healthy donors. The PCR contained 60 Vbeta and 13 Jbeta primers. Some clones are missing from TCRdb's copy, which holds only in-frame ones; the method was immunoSEQ multiplex PCR. The table records some 90,000 clones, roughly 72% of them present only once. CDR3 length: 15 amino acids. In germline, CDR1 is MDHEN, CDR2 SYDVKM. Trimming shortened V by 5 bases and J by 2 bases, and 15 bases separated the two germline ends. Donors sampled were nominally healthy, though unrecorded immune exposures were likely. This receptor was obtained from a man between 25 and 39 years old in good health and CMV-seronegative. The rearrangement links TRBV28 to TRBJ1-1; unclear D gene. The source material was PBMCs. This CDR3 is CASSTTPRSNTEAFF. In DNA form, the CDR3 reads TGTGCCAGCAGTACCACGCCCAGGTCTAACACTGAAGCTTTCTTT.